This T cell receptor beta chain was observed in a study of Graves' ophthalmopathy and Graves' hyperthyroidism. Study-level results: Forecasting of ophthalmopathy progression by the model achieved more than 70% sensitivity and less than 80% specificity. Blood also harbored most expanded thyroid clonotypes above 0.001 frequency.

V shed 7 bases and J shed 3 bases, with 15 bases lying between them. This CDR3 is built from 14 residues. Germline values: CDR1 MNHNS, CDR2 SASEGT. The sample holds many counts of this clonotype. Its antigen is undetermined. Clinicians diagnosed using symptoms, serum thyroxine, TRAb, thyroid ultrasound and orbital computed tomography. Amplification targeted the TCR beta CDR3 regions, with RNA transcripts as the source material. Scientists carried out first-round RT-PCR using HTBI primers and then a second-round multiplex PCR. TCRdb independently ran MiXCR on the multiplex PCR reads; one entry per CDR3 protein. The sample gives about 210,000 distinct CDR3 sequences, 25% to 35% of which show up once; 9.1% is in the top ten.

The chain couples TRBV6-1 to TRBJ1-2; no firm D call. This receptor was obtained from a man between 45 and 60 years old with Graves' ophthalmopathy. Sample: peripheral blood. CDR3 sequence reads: CASTTGRVHYGYTF. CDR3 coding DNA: TGTGCCAGCACCACGGGCCGAGTTCACTATGGCTACACCTTC.